Each of the 28 T cell receptor beta chains below was sequenced from the same sample in a study of CD8 T cells in Susac syndrome. When the RNA was reverse transcribed, random hexamers were used with an input of about 0.5 to 1 ug. MiXCR, applied by TCRdb to the immunoSEQ multiplex PCR reads, yields one record per CDR3 protein. The sample lists roughly 200,000 distinct CDR3 sequences, roughly 95% seen once, with about 0.095% in the top ten. Sequencing input: CD4+ T cells from PBMCs. These receptors originate from a human donor in good health.

The CDR3 loop is CASSLTAGRGNTEAFF. CDR3 DNA: TGTGCCAGCAGTCTCACCGCGGGCAGGGGGAACACTGAAGCTTTCTTT. J is TRBJ1-1 and V is TRBV27, with D possibly TRBD1 on 6 matching bases. V was cut by 5 bases and J by 1 base, with 17 bases left in between. The CDR3 is made up of 16 amino acids. The germline CDR1 and CDR2 sequences are MNHEY and SMNVEV (reference sequence).

The CDR3 spells CASSTTVSGANVLTF. The CDR3 DNA follows: TGTGCCAGCAGTACGACCGTCTCTGGGGCCAACGTCCTGACTTTC. The chain has TRBV7-8 and TRBJ2-6, with no clear D. This CDR3 comprises 15 residues. Germline values: CDR1 SGHVS, CDR2 FQNEAQ. V was clipped by 6 bases and J by 0 bases, with 9 bases between them.

The chain couples TRBV24-1 to TRBJ1-2; unclear D gene. Per germline, CDR1 KGHDR and CDR2 SFDVKD. Trimming left V 3 bases short and J 8 bases short, with 9 bases between. The CDR3 is made up of 12 amino acids. CDR3 residues: CATSDPGKGYTF. The CDR3 DNA follows: TGTGCCACCAGTGATCCCGGTAAAGGCTACACCTTC.

This clonotype was counted once. The chain couples TRBV29-1 to TRBJ2-1; D possibly corresponds to TRBD2 (5 bases). With 1 base removed from V and 3 bases from J, the gap between germline ends came to 10 bases. CDR3 length equals 14 residues. From germline, CDR1 is SQVTM and CDR2 ANQGSEA. The CDR3 region has the DNA TGCAGCGTTGAAGGGAGGTTAAGCTACAATGAGCAGTTCTTC. The encoded protein is CSVEGRLSYNEQFF.

This chain connects TRBV30 to TRBJ1-1, with D perhaps matching TRBD1 (6 bases). Trimming removed 5 bases from V and 9 bases from J, with 16 bases in between. This CDR3 has 12 amino acids. The V gene's germline CDR1 is GTSNPN and CDR2 SVGIG (reference sequence). CDR3 sequence reads: CAWRKDSGKAFF. Written as DNA, the CDR3 is TGTGCCTGGCGTAAGGACAGTGGGAAAGCTTTCTTT. Combining the CDR3 with reference TRBV30 and TRBJ1-1 gives the whole variable domain SQTIHQWPATLVQPVGSPLSLECTVEGTSNPNLYWYRQAAGRGLQLLFYSVGIGQISSEVPQNLSASRPQDRQFILSSKKLLLSDSGFYLCAWRKDSGKAFFGQGTRLTVV.

The rearrangement links TRBV20-1 to TRBJ1-1; possibly TRBD1 for D (6 bases). V gave up 0 bases and J gave up 11 bases, with 10 bases separating them. Germline loops: CDR1 DFQATT, CDR2 SNEGSKA (reference sequence). This CDR3 has 11 amino acids. CDR3 in DNA: TGCAGTGCTAGAGAGGGACACGGGGCTTTCTTT. Translated: CSAREGHGAFF.

The chain employs TRBV19 and TRBJ1-1, with D unresolved. Germline CDR1 is LNHDA and CDR2 is SQIVND (reference sequence). The CDR3 spans 15 residues. The V end lost 5 bases, the J end lost 0 bases, and 13 bases lay between the germline ends. This CDR3 reads CASSAPGAMNTEAFF. In DNA form, the CDR3 reads TGTGCCAGTAGTGCCCCGGGAGCTATGAACACTGAAGCTTTCTTT.

The chain carries TRBV5-1 and TRBJ1-5; D uncertain. Germline CDR1 SGHRS, CDR2 YFSETQ. V shed 0 bases and J shed 7 bases, with 8 bases lying between them. This CDR3 is built from 13 residues. CDR3 region: CASSLESGQPQHF. CDR3 sequence (DNA): TGCGCCAGCAGCTTGGAGTCGGGCCAGCCCCAGCATTTT.

The V and J genes are TRBV20-1 and TRBJ2-1; D may be TRBD1 or TRBD2 (7 bases each). V was clipped by 0 bases and J by 8 bases, with 14 bases between them. Germline CDR1 reads DFQATT; CDR2 reads SNEGSKA (reference sequence). The CDR3 spans 14 residues. CDR3 protein: CSARDSTGRDEQFF. In DNA, the CDR3 is TGCAGTGCTAGAGATTCGACAGGGAGGGATGAGCAGTTCTTC.

J is TRBJ2-1 and V is TRBV15; 9 nucleotides align to TRBD2. Looked up from germline, CDR1 is LNHNV and CDR2 is YYDKDF (reference sequence). The junction had 7 bases not matched to a gene; V was cut back by 1 base and J by 0 bases. The CDR3 has 18 amino acids. CDR3 loop: CATSRGLSSGSSYNEQFF. The CDR3 region has the DNA TGTGCCACCAGCAGAGGTTTGAGTAGCGGGAGCTCCTACAATGAGCAGTTCTTC.

The chain employs TRBV4-1 and TRBJ2-1; 10 nucleotides align to TRBD2. CDR1 and CDR2 (germline): MGHRA, YSYEKL. The junction had 12 bases not matched to a gene; V was cut back by 5 bases and J by 5 bases. The CDR3 is 17 amino acids. The CDR3 sequence is CASSKIITSGENNEQFF. The CDR3 nucleotides are TGCGCCAGCAGCAAAATAATTACTAGCGGGGAGAACAATGAGCAGTTCTTC.

The chain carries TRBV15 and TRBJ2-3; 7 nucleotides line up with TRBD2. The CDR3 runs to 15 residues. V lost 3 bases and J lost 0; bases outside the gene matches: 3. Germline V gene lookup returns CDR1 LNHNV and CDR2 YYDKDF (reference sequence). This CDR3 is CATSSPAGSTDTQYF. CDR3 DNA sequence: TGTGCCACCAGCAGTCCAGCGGGGAGCACAGATACGCAGTATTTT.

V and J are TRBV29-1 and TRBJ2-6; weak D call: TRBD1 (6 bases). CDR1 is SQVTM, CDR2 ANQGSEA, per germline. Trimming took 6 bases from V and 0 from J, leaving 9 bases between them. The CDR3 runs to 14 residues. CDR3 nucleotide sequence: TGCAGCGTGACAGGTCTCTCTGGGGCCAACGTCCTGACTTTC. It specifies CSVTGLSGANVLTF.

V gene TRBV24-1 combines with J gene TRBJ2-7, with a tentative D call TRBD1 (6 bases). V gave up 3 bases and J gave up 5 bases, with 13 bases separating them. The CDR3 is 14 amino acids. Germline CDR1 and CDR2: KGHDR and SFDVKD. The CDR3 here is CATSDPRGSDEQYF. CDR3 coding DNA: TGTGCCACCAGTGATCCCAGGGGCAGCGACGAGCAGTACTTC.

The V call is TRBV7-2, the J call TRBJ2-6; TRBD1 matches 9 bases. The CDR3 covers 18 residues. J lost 3 bases, V lost 1 base, and 7 bases had no gene match. Germline CDR1 and CDR2: SGHTA and FQGNSA. The CDR3 DNA reads TGTGCCAGCAGCTTAGGGGGACAGGGTGGAAATGGGGCCAACGTCCTGACTTTC. Its protein is CASSLGGQGGNGANVLTF.

The genes are TRBV2 and TRBJ2-5; 7 nucleotides line up with TRBD1. CDR1 and CDR2 (germline): SNHLY, FYNNEI. Germline trimming cut 6 bases from V and 4 bases from J; bases unmatched to any gene: 5. CDR3 length equals 13 residues. CDR3 region: CASRVGGRETQYF. In DNA form, the CDR3 reads TGTGCCAGCAGGGTAGGGGGCAGAGAGACCCAGTACTTC.

The chain is built from TRBV6-2 or TRBV6-3 and TRBJ1-2; D perhaps matches TRBD1 (5 bases). This CDR3 has 13 amino acids. Deletions cut 5 bases from V and 8 bases from J, with 15 bases between. Germline V CDR1 and CDR2: MNHEY, SVGEGT. The CDR3 nucleotides are TGTGCCAGCAGTGCCAGGGTAGGAGGCGGCTACACCTTC. Amino acid sequence: CASSARVGGGYTF.

The chain couples TRBV12-3 or TRBV12-4 to TRBJ2-7, with a possible D match to TRBD2 (6 bases). The CDR3 is made up of 15 amino acids. Trimming stripped 6 bases from V and 2 bases from J, with 17 bases between. CDR3 in DNA: TGTGCCAGCAGCCCACTGACTTGCGGGGCCTACGAGCAGTACGTC. It encodes CASSPLTCGAYEQYV.

V is TRBV25-1 and J is TRBJ1-3; the D is unclear. The germline gives CDR1 MGHDK, CDR2 SYGVNS. With 7 bases removed from V and 2 bases from J, the gap between germline ends came to 12 bases. The CDR3 totals 14 residues. CDR3 residues: CASIDRGTGNTIYF. CDR3 nucleotide sequence: TGTGCCAGCATCGATCGGGGTACTGGAAACACCATATATTTT.

The V call is TRBV20-1, the J call TRBJ2-7; 9 bases fit TRBD2. The CDR3 is made up of 14 amino acids. Germline CDR1 and CDR2: DFQATT and SNEGSKA (reference sequence). J was trimmed by 2 bases and V by 3 bases; bases with no gene match: 5. The CDR3 protein is CSASPTSGAYEQYF. CDR3 in DNA: TGCAGTGCTAGCCCGACTAGCGGAGCCTACGAGCAGTACTTC.

The V call is TRBV5-1, the J call TRBJ2-6; perhaps D is TRBD1 or TRBD2 (5 bases each). Germline V lookup: CDR1 SGHRS, CDR2 YFSETQ. The CDR3 extends over 15 amino acids. V was pared by 0 bases and J by 7 bases, with 11 bases between. CDR3 protein: CASSLAVGEANVLTF. Written as DNA, the CDR3 is TGCGCCAGCAGCTTGGCCGTGGGGGAAGCCAACGTCCTGACTTTC. Drawing the rest from reference TRBV5-1 and TRBJ2-6, the complete variable domain is KAGVTQTPRYLIKTRGQQVTLSCSPISGHRSVSWYQQTPGQGLQFLFEYFSETQRNKGNFPGRFSGRQFSNSRSEMNVSTLELGDSALYLCASSLAVGEANVLTFGAGSRLTVL.

This clonotype was found once. This sequence joins TRBV3-1 and TRBJ2-7; D uncertain. Trimming took off 0 bases at V and 5 bases at J, with 5 bases between the two ends. This CDR3 has 12 residues. Germline loops: CDR1 LGHDT, CDR2 YNNKEL (reference sequence). The CDR3 nucleotides are TGTGCCAGCAGCCAAGACCCCCACGAGCAGTACGTC. Translation gives CASSQDPHEQYV.

The genes are TRBV27 and TRBJ1-5, with D uncertain. From germline, CDR1 is MNHEY and CDR2 SMNVEV (reference sequence). The CDR3 spans 16 residues. Deletions cut 6 bases from V and 4 bases from J, with 19 bases between. The CDR3, as DNA: TGTGCCAGCAGGAAGGTTAATGGAGAATTTAATCAGCCCCAGCATTTT. It encodes CASRKVNGEFNQPQHF.

This sequence joins TRBV9 and TRBJ1-1; 7 nucleotides align to TRBD1. This CDR3 is 15 amino acids long. With 4 bases clipped from V and 0 bases from J, the junction kept 6 bases outside the gene matches. The germline V gene has CDR1 SGDLS and CDR2 YYNGEE. DNA of the CDR3: TGTGCCAGCAGCCCCCACGACAGGGTGAACACTGAAGCTTTCTTT. It is translated as CASSPHDRVNTEAFF.

This CDR3 reads CASSNPAARGYTF. CDR3 bases: TGTGCCAGTAGTAACCCGGCGGCTCGAGGCTACACCTTC. J is TRBJ1-2 and V is TRBV19; D unresolved. The germline CDR1 and CDR2 sequences are LNHDA and SQIVND (reference sequence). The CDR3 contains 13 residues. With 4 bases removed from V and 8 bases from J, the gap between germline ends came to 14 bases.

V and J are TRBV4-1 and TRBJ1-4; D not certain. Per the germline V gene, CDR1 is MGHRA and CDR2 is YSYEKL. This CDR3 contains 14 residues. The V and J ends lost 4 bases and 6 bases respectively, with 12 bases between them. The CDR3 sequence is CASSRGREDEKLFF. The CDR3 coding sequence is TGCGCCAGCAGCCGCGGGAGGGAGGATGAAAAACTGTTTTTT.

The chain is built from TRBV15 and TRBJ1-5, with a possible D match to TRBD1 (6 bases). Germline CDR1 LNHNV, CDR2 YYDKDF (reference sequence). Trimming removed 3 bases at V and 3 bases at J, with 15 bases between. The CDR3 extends over 16 amino acids. The CDR3 loop is CATSRSLGQYNQPQHF. The DNA for the CDR3 is TGTGCCACCAGCAGGAGCCTAGGACAGTACAATCAGCCCCAGCATTTT.

This clonotype was picked up one time. The CDR3 sequence is CASSSRRADLYNEQFF. In DNA, the CDR3 is TGTGCCAGCAGCTCTAGACGAGCGGACTTATACAATGAGCAGTTCTTC. This sequence joins TRBV7-8 and TRBJ2-1, with a weak D call TRBD2 (5 bases). The ends were cut back, 4 bases at V and 4 bases at J, with 17 bases in the middle. The CDR3 sequence is 16 residues long. The germline CDR1 and CDR2 sequences are SGHVS and FQNEAQ. The full variable domain, its missing parts supplied by reference TRBV7-8 and TRBJ2-1, is GAGVSQSPRYKVAKRGQDVALRCDPISGHVSLFWYQQALGQGPEFLTYFQNEAQLDKSGLPSDRFFAERPEGSVSTLKIQRTQQEDSAVYLCASSSRRADLYNEQFFGPGTRLTVL.